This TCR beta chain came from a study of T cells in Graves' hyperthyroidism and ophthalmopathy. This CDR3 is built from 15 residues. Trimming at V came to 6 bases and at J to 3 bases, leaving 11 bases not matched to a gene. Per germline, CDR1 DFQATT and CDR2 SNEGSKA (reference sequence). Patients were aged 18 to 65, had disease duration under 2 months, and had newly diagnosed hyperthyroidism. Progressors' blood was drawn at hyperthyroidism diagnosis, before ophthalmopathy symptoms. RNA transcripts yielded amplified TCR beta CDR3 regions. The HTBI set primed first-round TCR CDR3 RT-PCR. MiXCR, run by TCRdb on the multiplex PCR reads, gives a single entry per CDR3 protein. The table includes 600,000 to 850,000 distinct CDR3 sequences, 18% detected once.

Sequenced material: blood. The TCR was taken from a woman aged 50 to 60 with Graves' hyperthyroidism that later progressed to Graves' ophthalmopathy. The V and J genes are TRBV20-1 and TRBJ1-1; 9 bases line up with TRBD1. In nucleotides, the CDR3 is TGCAGTGCGGGACAGGGACTATTAAAGGACACTGAAGCTTTCTTT. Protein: CSAGQGLLKDTEAFF.